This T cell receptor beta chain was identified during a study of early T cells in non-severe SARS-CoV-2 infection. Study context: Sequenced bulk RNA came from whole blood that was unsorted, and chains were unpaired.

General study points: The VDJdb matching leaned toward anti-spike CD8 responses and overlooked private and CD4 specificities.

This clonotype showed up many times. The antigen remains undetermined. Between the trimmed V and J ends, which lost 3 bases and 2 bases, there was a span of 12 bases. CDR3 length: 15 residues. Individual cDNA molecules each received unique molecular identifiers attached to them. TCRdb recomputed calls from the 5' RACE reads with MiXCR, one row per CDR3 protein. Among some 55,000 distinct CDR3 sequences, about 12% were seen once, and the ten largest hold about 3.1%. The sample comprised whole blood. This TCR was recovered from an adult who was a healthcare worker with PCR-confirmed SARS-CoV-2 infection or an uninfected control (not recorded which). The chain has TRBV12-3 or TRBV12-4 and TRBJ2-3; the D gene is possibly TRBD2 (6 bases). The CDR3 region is CASSFARGLTDTQYF. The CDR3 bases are TGTGCCAGCAGTTTCGCGCGGGGCCTCACAGATACGCAGTATTTT.